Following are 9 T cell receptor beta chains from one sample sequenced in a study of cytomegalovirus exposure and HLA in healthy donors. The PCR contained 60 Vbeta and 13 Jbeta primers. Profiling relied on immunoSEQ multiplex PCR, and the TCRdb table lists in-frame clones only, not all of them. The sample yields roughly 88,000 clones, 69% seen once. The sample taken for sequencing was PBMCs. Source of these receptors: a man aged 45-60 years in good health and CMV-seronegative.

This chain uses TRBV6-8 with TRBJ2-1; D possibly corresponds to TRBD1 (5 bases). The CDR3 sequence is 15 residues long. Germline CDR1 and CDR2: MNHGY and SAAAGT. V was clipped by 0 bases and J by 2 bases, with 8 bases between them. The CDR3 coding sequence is TGTGCCAGCAGTTACTCAGGGGCTACCTACAATGAGCAGTTCTTC. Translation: CASSYSGATYNEQFF.

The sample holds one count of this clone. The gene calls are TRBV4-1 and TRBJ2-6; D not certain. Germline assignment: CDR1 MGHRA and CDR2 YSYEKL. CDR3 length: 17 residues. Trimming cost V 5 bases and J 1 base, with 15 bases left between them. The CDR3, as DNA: TGCGCCAGCAGCTCGATCCCCCAGACATCTGGGGCCAACGTCCTGACTTTC. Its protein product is CASSSIPQTSGANVLTF.

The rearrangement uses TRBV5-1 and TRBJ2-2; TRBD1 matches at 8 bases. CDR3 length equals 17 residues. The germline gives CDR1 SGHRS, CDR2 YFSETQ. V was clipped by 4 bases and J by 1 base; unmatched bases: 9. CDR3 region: CASSENPGTGNTGELFF. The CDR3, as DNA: TGCGCCAGCAGCGAAAACCCCGGGACAGGGAACACCGGGGAGCTGTTTTTT.

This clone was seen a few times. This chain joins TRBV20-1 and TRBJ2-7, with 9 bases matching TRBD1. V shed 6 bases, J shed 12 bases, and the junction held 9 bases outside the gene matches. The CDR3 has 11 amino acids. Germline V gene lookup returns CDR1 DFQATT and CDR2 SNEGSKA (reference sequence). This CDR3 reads CSALSGTGRYV. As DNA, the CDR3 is TGCAGTGCCCTATCCGGGACAGGGCGGTACGTC.

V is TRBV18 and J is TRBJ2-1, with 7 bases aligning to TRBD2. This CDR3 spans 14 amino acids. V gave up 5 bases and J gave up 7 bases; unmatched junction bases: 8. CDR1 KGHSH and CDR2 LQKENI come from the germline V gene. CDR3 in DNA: TGTGCCAGCTCATCGAGGGAGGGAGGTAATGAGCAGTTCTTC. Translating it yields CASSSREGGNEQFF.

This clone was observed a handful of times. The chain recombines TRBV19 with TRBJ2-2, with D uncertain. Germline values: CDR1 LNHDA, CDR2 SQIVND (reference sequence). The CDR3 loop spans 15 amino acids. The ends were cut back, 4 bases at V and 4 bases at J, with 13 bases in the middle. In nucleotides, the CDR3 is TGTGCCAGTAGTAGTCCCCTTGGCGGCACCGGGGAGCTGTTTTTT. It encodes CASSSPLGGTGELFF.

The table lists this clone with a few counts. CDR3 bases: TGCGCCAGCAGTGATTTCAGGGCCTACGAGCAGTACGTC. Translated, it gives CASSDFRAYEQYV. The rearrangement links TRBV10-1 to TRBJ2-7, with D possibly TRBD1 on 5 matching bases. Germline-derived CDR1 and CDR2 are WNHNN and SYGVQD (reference sequence). This CDR3 is built from 13 residues. Trimming stripped 3 bases from V and 2 bases from J, with 8 bases between.

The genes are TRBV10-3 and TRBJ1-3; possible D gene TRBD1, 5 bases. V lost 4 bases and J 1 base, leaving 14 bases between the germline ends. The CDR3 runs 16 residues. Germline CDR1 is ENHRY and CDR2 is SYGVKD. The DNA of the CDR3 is TGTGCCATCAGTGTGCAGCAGGGCTGGTCTGGAAACACCATATATTTT. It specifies CAISVQQGWSGNTIYF.

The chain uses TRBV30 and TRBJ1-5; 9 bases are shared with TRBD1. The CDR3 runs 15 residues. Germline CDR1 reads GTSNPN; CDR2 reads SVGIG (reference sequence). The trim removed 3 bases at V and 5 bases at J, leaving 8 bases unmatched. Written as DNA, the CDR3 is TGTGCCTGGAGCCGTCCCGGGACAGGGTATCAGCCCCAGCATTTT. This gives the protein CAWSRPGTGYQPQHF. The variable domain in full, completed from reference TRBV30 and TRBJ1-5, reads SQTIHQWPATLVQPVGSPLSLECTVEGTSNPNLYWYRQAAGRGLQLLFYSVGIGQISSEVPQNLSASRPQDRQFILSSKKLLLSDSGFYLCAWSRPGTGYQPQHFGDGTRLSIL.